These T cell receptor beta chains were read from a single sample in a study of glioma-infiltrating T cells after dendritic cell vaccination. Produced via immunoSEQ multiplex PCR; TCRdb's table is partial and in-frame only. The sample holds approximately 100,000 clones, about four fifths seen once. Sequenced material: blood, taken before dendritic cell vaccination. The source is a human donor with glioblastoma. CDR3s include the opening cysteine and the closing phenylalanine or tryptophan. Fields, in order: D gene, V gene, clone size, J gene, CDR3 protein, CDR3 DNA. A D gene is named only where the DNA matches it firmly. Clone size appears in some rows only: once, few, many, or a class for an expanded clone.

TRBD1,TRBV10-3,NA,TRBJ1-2,CAIRDGTGGYGYTF,TGTGCCATCAGGGACGGGACAGGGGGCTATGGCTACACCTTC
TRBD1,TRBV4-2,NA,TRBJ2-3,CASSQVRDRGSDTQYF,TGTGCCAGCAGCCAAGTGCGGGACAGGGGCTCAGATACGCAGTATTTT
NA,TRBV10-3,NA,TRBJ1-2,CAISDGAGARGSYTF,TGTGCCATCAGTGATGGAGCAGGGGCGAGGGGGAGCTACACCTTC
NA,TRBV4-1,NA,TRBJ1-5,CASSQVSIHQPQHF,TGCGCCAGCAGCCAAGTTAGTATCCATCAGCCCCAGCATTTT
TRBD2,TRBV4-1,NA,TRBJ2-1,CASSQDTAGGLNEQFF,TGCGCCAGCAGCCAAGATACAGCGGGAGGGCTCAATGAGCAGTTCTTC
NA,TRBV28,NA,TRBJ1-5,CASSLFPGFVNQPQHF,TGTGCCAGCAGTTTATTTCCAGGGTTCGTCAATCAGCCCCAGCATTTT
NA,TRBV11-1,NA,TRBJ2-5,CASSNPGGAKETQYF,TGTGCCAGCAGCAACCCGGGGGGCGCCAAAGAGACCCAGTACTTC
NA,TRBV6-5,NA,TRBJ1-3,CASGQQVSGNTIYF,TGTGCCAGCGGACAACAAGTTTCTGGAAACACCATATATTTT
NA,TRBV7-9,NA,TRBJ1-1,CASSLSPRSEAFF,TGTGCCAGCAGCTTATCCCCCCGGAGTGAAGCTTTCTTT
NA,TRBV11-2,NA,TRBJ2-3,CASSTFLADTQYF,TGTGCCAGCAGCACCTTTCTAGCAGATACGCAGTATTTT
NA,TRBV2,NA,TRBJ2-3,CASSRSGYVTDTQYF,TGTGCCAGCAGTCGGAGCGGGTATGTCACAGATACGCAGTATTTT
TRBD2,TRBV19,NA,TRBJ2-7,CASSIDPSGSYEQYF,TGTGCCAGTAGTATAGATCCTAGCGGGAGTTACGAGCAGTACTTC
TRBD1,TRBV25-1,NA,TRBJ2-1,CASSDRGRENGQFF,TGTGCCAGCAGTGACAGGGGGCGCGAAAATGGGCAGTTCTTC
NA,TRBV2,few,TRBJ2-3,CASSPVSSTDTQYF,TGTGCCAGCAGTCCCGTCTCTAGCACAGATACGCAGTATTTT
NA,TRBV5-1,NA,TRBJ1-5,CASSVSANQPQHF,TGCGCCAGCAGCGTCAGTGCAAATCAGCCCCAGCATTTT
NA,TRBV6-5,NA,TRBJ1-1,CASSYSGSKNTEAFF,TGTGCCAGCAGTTACTCGGGCAGTAAAAACACTGAAGCTTTCTTT
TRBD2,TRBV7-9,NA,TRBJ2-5,CASSPESSGVRETQYF,TGTGCCAGCAGCCCAGAATCTAGCGGAGTAAGGGAGACCCAGTACTTC
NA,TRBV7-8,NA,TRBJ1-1,CASSVTVNTEAFF,TGTGCCAGCAGCGTAACAGTGAACACTGAAGCTTTCTTT
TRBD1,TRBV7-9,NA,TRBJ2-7,CASNNRGSSYEQYF,TGTGCCAGCAATAACAGGGGCAGCTCCTACGAGCAGTACTTC
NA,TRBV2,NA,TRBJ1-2,CASSVGGSGGYTF,TGTGCCAGCAGTGTGGGGGGTTCTGGGGGCTACACCTTC
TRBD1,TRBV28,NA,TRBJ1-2,CASSVTLQGALRGYTF,TGTGCCAGCTCCGTAACCTTACAGGGGGCCTTAAGGGGCTACACCTTC
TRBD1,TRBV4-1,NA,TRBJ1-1,CASSWGTGTNTEAFF,TGCGCCAGCAGCTGGGGGACAGGGACGAACACTGAAGCTTTCTTT
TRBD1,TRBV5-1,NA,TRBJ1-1,CASSSRTGGDTEAFF,TGCGCCAGCAGCTCAAGAACAGGGGGGGACACTGAAGCTTTCTTT
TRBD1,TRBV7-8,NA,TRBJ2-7,CASSWDRQGAREQYF,TGTGCCAGCAGCTGGGATCGACAGGGGGCGCGCGAGCAGTACTTC
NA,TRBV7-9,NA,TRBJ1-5,CASSSGTFQPQHF,TGTGCCAGCAGCTCTGGGACATTTCAGCCCCAGCATTTT